This T cell receptor (beta chain) was obtained from a study of early T cells in non-severe SARS-CoV-2 infection. Turning to the study itself: The chains were unpaired, and the sequenced material was bulk RNA from unsorted whole blood.

Study observations and caveats: Database matching using VDJdb favored anti-spike CD8 responses, with private and CD4 specificities left missing.

This clonotype was recorded many times. Its antigen is unidentified. The CDR3 sequence is 15 residues long. V lost 8 bases to trimming and J lost 7 bases; unmatched junction nucleotides: 14. Germline lookup yields CDR1 MNHEY and CDR2 SMNVEV (reference sequence). Unique molecular identifiers were attached to individual cDNA molecules. TCRdb analysed the 5' RACE reads with MiXCR anew, one entry per CDR3 protein. The sample holds around 70,000 distinct CDR3 sequences, over 9% seen once. The sequenced sample was whole blood. The chain employs TRBV27 and TRBJ2-7; the match to TRBD1 covers 10 bases. This clonotype was obtained from an adult who was a healthcare worker with PCR-confirmed SARS-CoV-2 infection or an uninfected control (not recorded which). CDR3 in amino acids: CASGLIGQGEREQYF. The CDR3 nucleotides read TGTGCCAGCGGATTAATTGGACAGGGGGAGAGAGAGCAGTACTTC.